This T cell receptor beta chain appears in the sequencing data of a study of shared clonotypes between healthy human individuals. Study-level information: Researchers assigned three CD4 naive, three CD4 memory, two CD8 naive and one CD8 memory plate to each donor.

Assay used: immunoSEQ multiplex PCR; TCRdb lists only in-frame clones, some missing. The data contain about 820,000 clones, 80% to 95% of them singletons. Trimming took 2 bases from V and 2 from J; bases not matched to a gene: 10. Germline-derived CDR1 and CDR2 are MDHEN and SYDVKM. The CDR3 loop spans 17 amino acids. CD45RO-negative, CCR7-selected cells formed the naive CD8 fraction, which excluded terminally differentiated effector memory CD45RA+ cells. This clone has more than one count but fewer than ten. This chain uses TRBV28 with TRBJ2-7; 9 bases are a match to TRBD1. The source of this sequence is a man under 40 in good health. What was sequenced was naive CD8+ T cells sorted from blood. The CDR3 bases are TGTGCCAGCAGTTTAAGACCCCCCGGGACAGGGACCTACGAGCAGTACTTC. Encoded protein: CASSLRPPGTGTYEQYF.